Below, one T cell receptor beta chain is given with its context. CDR1 SGHTA and CDR2 FQGNSA come from the germline V gene. The CDR3 runs to 13 residues. V dropped 3 bases and J dropped 8 bases, with 13 bases sitting between them. Profiled with immunoSEQ multiplex PCR; TCRdb holds only in-frame clones, not every one. The table has tens of thousands of clones, roughly 89% seen once. The sample originates from a study of OX40 agonist ivuxolimab in advanced cancers. In the study overall: The dose-escalation cohort was approximately 80% male, with a mean age of around 60 years, ranging about 20 to 79.

This rearrangement joins TRBV7-2 to TRBJ1-2; the D is unclear. The TCR was taken from an adult with an advanced solid tumor such as melanoma, head and neck, liver or kidney cancer. This specimen was CD4+ or CD8+ T cells sorted from blood, taken in a trial of the OX40 agonist ivuxolimab. CDR3 sequence: CASSFISIEGYTF. The CDR3 DNA reads TGTGCCAGCAGCTTCATAAGTATAGAGGGCTACACCTTC.